This TCR beta chain was recovered during a study of T cell responses to AZD1222 COVID-19 vaccine. TCRdb keeps only in-frame clones here, not all; method: immunoSEQ multiplex PCR. The sample includes about 140,000 clones, approximately 88% of them seen just once. CDR3 size: 16 residues. V was trimmed by 3 bases and J by 0 bases, leaving 12 bases between them. Germline V gene data show CDR1 as MNHNS and CDR2 as SASEGT. The origin of this receptor is an adult in good health. The chain joins TRBV6-1 to TRBJ1-5, with a possible D match to TRBD1 (5 bases). The sequencing used peripheral blood, collected on day 0 of AZD1222 vaccination. The DNA of the CDR3 is TGTGCCAGCAGTGATTTCAACAGGTATAGCAATCAGCCCCAGCATTTT. Its translation is CASSDFNRYSNQPQHF.